This TCR beta chain was recovered during a study of T cells in Graves' hyperthyroidism and ophthalmopathy. RNA transcripts were the template for amplifying TCR beta CDR3 regions. Researchers ran a first-round RT-PCR on the TCR CDR3 using the HTBI primer set. TCRdb re-called the multiplex PCR reads with MiXCR, one entry per CDR3 protein. The repertoire holds 380,000 or so distinct CDR3 sequences, around 13% seen once, with around 24% in the top ten. About this clonotype: As yet, its antigen is unknown.

V dropped 1 base and J dropped 5 bases, with 13 bases sitting between them. Germline loops: CDR1 LNHNV, CDR2 YYDKDF (reference sequence). The CDR3 has 15 amino acids. Stable Graves' hyperthyroidism meant no ophthalmopathy progression within 18 months. The study excluded patients with uncontrolled infection, other autoimmune disease, pregnancy or lactation. Diagnosis relied on clinical symptoms, serum thyroxine and TRAb, thyroid ultrasound and orbital computed tomography. Overall study results and limits: Most expanded thyroid clonotypes above 0.001 also appeared in blood.

The J gene is TRBJ2-3, the V gene TRBV15; D unclear. The sequence was obtained from a woman in her 30s with Graves' hyperthyroidism. The sample was blood. CDR3 amino acids: CATSRGALERDTQYF. CDR3 nucleotide sequence: TGTGCCACCAGCAGAGGGGCGCTAGAACGAGATACGCAGTATTTT.